This passage covers 31 T cell receptor beta chains from one sample sequenced in a study of radiotherapy plus CTLA-4 blockade in lung cancer. Using immunoSEQ multiplex PCR, the repertoire was profiled, and TCRdb retains in-frame clones only, with some absent. The table records over 100,000 clones, roughly 80% of them present only once. The source material was peripheral blood, sampled from a patient treated with radiotherapy plus ipilimumab. Every receptor here comes from a human donor with non-small cell lung cancer that progressed on radiotherapy plus ipilimumab. Some clones in this sample may be carry-over from other donors' samples.

The rearrangement joins TRBV2 to TRBJ2-7; possible D gene TRBD2, 5 bases. Germline V lookup: CDR1 SNHLY, CDR2 FYNNEI. This CDR3 region has 13 residues. The germline V and J ends were trimmed by 2 bases and 8 bases, with 13 bases remaining between them. CDR3 sequence (DNA): TGTGCCAGCAGTGAATGGGGTGAGGGCAAGCAGTACTTC. As protein: CASSEWGEGKQYF.

V is TRBV18 and J is TRBJ1-2; D might be TRBD1 (5 bases). The CDR3 is 15 residues long. The germline gives CDR1 KGHSH, CDR2 LQKENI. V was cut by 3 bases and J by 2 bases, with 13 bases left in between. In DNA form, the CDR3 reads TGTGCCAGCTCACCGACCCTTAGGGGAAACTATGGCTACACCTTC. This translates into CASSPTLRGNYGYTF.

This chain joins TRBV6-5 and TRBJ1-2, with D uncertain. The V end was cut by 5 bases, the J end by 9 bases, with 7 bases between. Germline V lookup: CDR1 MNHEY, CDR2 SVGAGI. The CDR3 is 10 residues long. CDR3 in DNA: TGTGCCAGCAGTGAATGGAGCTACACCTTC. Its protein is CASSEWSYTF.

The chain carries TRBV10-3 and TRBJ2-7; D is ambiguous. CDR1 is ENHRY and CDR2 is SYGVKD in the germline V gene. V lost 3 bases to trimming and J lost 0 bases, with 9 bases between them. This CDR3 is 14 amino acids long. The CDR3 region is CAISDERSSYEQYF. CDR3 nucleotides: TGTGCCATCAGTGATGAAAGGAGCTCCTACGAGCAGTACTTC.

The count of this clone is one. This chain joins TRBV27 and TRBJ1-5; 8 nucleotides align to TRBD1. Looked up from germline, CDR1 is MNHEY and CDR2 is SMNVEV (reference sequence). The junction had 0 bases not matched to a gene; V was cut back by 2 bases and J by 6 bases. The CDR3 loop spans 13 amino acids. CDR3 region: CASSLQGAQPQHF. In DNA, the CDR3 is TGTGCCAGCAGTTTACAGGGGGCTCAGCCCCAGCATTTT.

The rearrangement joins TRBV19 to TRBJ2-1; 9 bases are a match to TRBD2. With V trimmed by 4 bases and J by 7 bases, 5 bases remained unmatched. Germline V gene data show CDR1 as LNHDA and CDR2 as SQIVND (reference sequence). CDR3 size: 14 residues. The DNA of the CDR3 is TGTGCCAGTAGTAAGACTAGCGGTGAAAATGAGCAGTTCTTC. Encoded protein: CASSKTSGENEQFF.

The chain is built from TRBV18 and TRBJ1-5; 10 bases match TRBD1. Germline-derived CDR1 and CDR2 are KGHSH and LQKENI. This CDR3 is 16 amino acids long. The J segment lost 6 bases and the V segment lost 2 bases, leaving 7 bases of the junction unmatched. The CDR3 loop reads CASSPRDRGRSQPQHF. The CDR3 DNA is TGTGCCAGCTCACCAAGGGACAGGGGAAGGAGTCAGCCCCAGCATTTT.

The chain couples TRBV7-2 to TRBJ2-3; 8 positions match TRBD2. This CDR3 has 16 residues. Unmatched junction bases numbered 5, after V lost 1 base and J lost 2 bases. Germline V gene data show CDR1 as SGHTA and CDR2 as FQGNSA. The CDR3 spells CASSLEGSGVTDTQYF. In nucleotides, the CDR3 is TGTGCCAGCAGCTTAGAGGGTAGCGGGGTCACAGATACGCAGTATTTT.

The chain is built from TRBV29-1 and TRBJ1-2; D is perhaps TRBD1 (6 bases). CDR1 SQVTM and CDR2 ANQGSEA come from the germline V gene. The CDR3 extends over 12 amino acids. Trimming shortened V by 6 bases and J by 3 bases, and 11 bases separated the two germline ends. Here the CDR3 reads CSVNRVDYGYTF. Written as DNA, the CDR3 is TGCAGCGTCAACAGGGTGGACTATGGCTACACCTTC.

V usage is TRBV29-1 and J usage is TRBJ2-1, with TRBD2 matching 8 bases. There are 17 residues in the CDR3. Germline loops: CDR1 SQVTM, CDR2 ANQGSEA. V gave up 2 bases and J gave up 4 bases; unmatched junction bases: 13. Here the CDR3 DNA reads TGCAGCGTTGAAAATCCCAAAAGCGGGGGCCGTTACAATGAGCAGTTCTTC. Protein sequence: CSVENPKSGGRYNEQFF.

The J gene is TRBJ1-5, the V gene TRBV27; 12 positions agree with TRBD1. This CDR3 is built from 18 residues. In germline, CDR1 is MNHEY, CDR2 SMNVEV (reference sequence). V was clipped by 4 bases and J by 5 bases; unmatched bases: 12. The CDR3 reads CASSSFPVRDRGHQPQHF. In DNA, the CDR3 is TGTGCCAGCAGTTCATTCCCCGTCCGGGACAGGGGGCATCAGCCCCAGCATTTT.

The chain employs TRBV2 and TRBJ2-7, with D perhaps being TRBD1 or TRBD2 (5 bases each). CDR3 length equals 14 residues. V lost 7 bases and J 0 bases, leaving 13 bases between the germline ends. Germline lookup yields CDR1 SNHLY and CDR2 FYNNEI. CDR3 sequence: CASTRDRSSYEQYF. The CDR3 DNA is TGTGCCAGCACGAGGGACCGTAGCTCCTACGAGCAGTACTTC. Based on the CDR3 plus reference TRBV2 and TRBJ2-7, the full variable domain is EPEVTQTPSHQVTQMGQEVILRCVPISNHLYFYWYRQILGQKVEFLVSFYNNEISEKSEIFDDQFSVERPDGSNFTLKIRSTKLEDSAMYFCASTRDRSSYEQYFGPGTRLTVT.

V gene TRBV14 combines with J gene TRBJ2-3, with 11 bases that match TRBD2. V dropped 0 bases and J dropped 0; count of bases not matched to a gene: 8. From germline, CDR1 is SGHDN and CDR2 FVKESK. The CDR3 covers 19 residues. The CDR3 nucleotides read TGTGCCAGCAGCCAAGATTCACTGGGGACTAGCGGTAGCACAGATACGCAGTATTTT. Translated: CASSQDSLGTSGSTDTQYF.

CDR3 nucleotide sequence: TGTGCCAGCAGCGTAAGCGGGGGGGCCCCCGATACGCAGTATTTT. Residues: CASSVSGGAPDTQYF. The genes are TRBV9 and TRBJ2-3; 10 bases line up with TRBD2. The CDR3 runs to 15 residues. V dropped 1 base and J dropped 6; count of bases not matched to a gene: 5. Germline V gene lookup returns CDR1 SGDLS and CDR2 YYNGEE.

This clone was picked up a small number of times. V and J are TRBV27 and TRBJ2-2, with 7 bases that match TRBD1. The germline V gene encodes CDR1 MNHEY and CDR2 SMNVEV (reference sequence). This CDR3 is built from 20 residues. The V gene end was trimmed by 4 bases and the J gene end by 1 base; junction bases not matched to a gene: 18. CDR3 DNA: TGTGCCAGCAGTTCCTACTCATGGATTGAGCAGGGGGTGAACACCGGGGAGCTGTTTTTT. It is translated as CASSSYSWIEQGVNTGELFF.

CDR3 sequence (DNA): TGTGCCAGCAGCCCGCTGTTACAGGGTTTGTACACAGATACGCAGTATTTT. It codes for CASSPLLQGLYTDTQYF. The chain joins TRBV28 to TRBJ2-3, with a possible D match to TRBD1 (6 bases). The CDR3 contains 17 residues. Germline CDR1 and CDR2: MDHEN and SYDVKM. Trimming removed 6 bases at V and 2 bases at J, with 21 bases between.

The chain uses TRBV5-1 and TRBJ2-2, with a possible D match to TRBD1 (5 bases). Trimming left V 0 bases short and J 5 bases short, with 5 bases between. The CDR3 sequence is 13 residues long. The germline CDR1 and CDR2 sequences are SGHRS and YFSETQ. The CDR3 sequence is CASSLAGTGELFF. The CDR3 DNA reads as TGCGCCAGCAGCTTGGCAGGGACCGGGGAGCTGTTTTTT.

The rearrangement joins TRBV2 to TRBJ2-7, with a weak D call TRBD2 (6 bases). The CDR3 is 15 residues long. Germline V CDR1 and CDR2: SNHLY, FYNNEI. Trimming cost V 6 bases and J 5 bases, with 20 bases left between them. CDR3 DNA sequence: TGTGCCAGCAGGGCGGGGCGCTATCAAGGAGACGAGCAGTACTTC. Amino acids: CASRAGRYQGDEQYF.

The chain carries TRBV6-6 and TRBJ1-1; D not resolved. Germline CDR1 reads MNHNY; CDR2 reads SVGAGI (reference sequence). There are 14 residues in the CDR3. V dropped 4 bases and J dropped 0 bases, with 9 bases sitting between them. CDR3 sequence (DNA): TGTGCCAGCAGTTCGGCCGGAATGAACACTGAAGCTTTCTTT. Residues: CASSSAGMNTEAFF.

This clone was picked up a small number of times. The J gene is TRBJ2-7, the V gene TRBV6-1; unclear D gene. The germline V gene encodes CDR1 MNHNS and CDR2 SASEGT. The CDR3 is made up of 12 amino acids. Trimming pared 3 bases from V and 7 bases from J, leaving 10 bases between. In DNA, the CDR3 is TGTGCCAGCAGTGACCCGGTTGGGGAGCAGTACTTC. Residues: CASSDPVGEQYF.

This clone was picked up many times. The V call is TRBV10-3, the J call TRBJ1-1; no definite D call. CDR1 and CDR2 from the germline V gene are ENHRY and SYGVKD. CDR3 size: 13 residues. Trimming removed 4 bases from V and 1 base from J, with 7 bases in between. CDR3: CAISGGPNTEAFF. CDR3 DNA: TGTGCCATCAGTGGGGGTCCGAACACTGAAGCTTTCTTT.

The chain recombines TRBV18 with TRBJ1-1; TRBD1 agrees at 7 bases. CDR3 length: 14 residues. Trimming removed 4 bases from V and 4 bases from J; junction bases left unmatched: 6. CDR1 KGHSH and CDR2 LQKENI come from the germline V gene. The CDR3 sequence: CASSQTGQSTEAFF. The CDR3 DNA reads as TGTGCCAGCTCACAAACGGGACAGAGCACTGAAGCTTTCTTT.

J is TRBJ1-6 and V is TRBV5-6, with D maybe TRBD1 (6 bases). The CDR3 length is 17 residues. Germline CDR1 is SGHDT and CDR2 is YYEEEE. V was clipped by 4 bases and J by 8 bases, with 22 bases between them. CDR3 bases: TGTGCCAGCAGCCGTACAGGGCGGGCGAGGTTTGATTCACCCCTCCACTTT. Translated, it gives CASSRTGRARFDSPLHF.

The chain employs TRBV5-8 and TRBJ1-1; the D gene is possibly TRBD1 (6 bases). Germline values: CDR1 SGHTS, CDR2 YDEGEE. With 1 base removed from V and 1 base from J, the gap between germline ends came to 11 bases. This CDR3 has 15 amino acids. The CDR3 nucleotides read TGTGCCAGCAGCTTGAGGGGGGGTTGGAACACTGAAGCTTTCTTT. This sequence encodes CASSLRGGWNTEAFF.

V usage is TRBV7-3 and J usage is TRBJ2-2; 10 bases match TRBD2. V lost 0 bases and J lost 6; bases outside the gene matches: 7. Germline V gene lookup returns CDR1 SGHTA and CDR2 FQGTGA. The CDR3 spans 17 residues. The CDR3 is CASSLTQTSGSPGELFF. The CDR3 nucleotides are TGTGCCAGCAGCTTAACTCAGACTAGCGGGTCCCCCGGGGAGCTGTTTTTT.

The rearrangement joins TRBV11-2 to TRBJ2-1; D is unresolved. The CDR3 totals 17 residues. Germline CDR1 and CDR2: SGHAT and FQNNGV. Trimming took 1 base from V and 6 from J, leaving 19 bases between them. CDR3 amino acids: CASSLVFPRNAANEQFF. The CDR3 DNA reads TGTGCCAGCAGCTTAGTCTTTCCTAGAAATGCTGCCAATGAGCAGTTCTTC.

The chain combines TRBV7-2 with TRBJ1-2; D uncertain. V was shortened by 1 base and J by 2 bases, with 8 bases between the two germline ends. Germline CDR1 is SGHTA and CDR2 is FQGNSA. CDR3 length equals 14 residues. CDR3 DNA: TGTGCCAGCAGCTTAGATGTCATCAACTATGGCTACACCTTC. Its protein product is CASSLDVINYGYTF.

The chain joins TRBV10-3 to TRBJ1-6; TRBD1 aligns across 10 bases. The length of the CDR3 is 15 residues. Looked up from germline, CDR1 is ENHRY and CDR2 is SYGVKD. V lost 6 bases and J lost 7; bases outside the gene matches: 6. CDR3 sequence reads: CAIRAGTGDNSPLHF. The CDR3 coding sequence is TGTGCCATCAGAGCCGGGACAGGGGACAATTCACCCCTCCACTTT.

The chain has TRBV7-2 and TRBJ2-3, with D perhaps being TRBD1 or TRBD2 (6 bases each). Trimming took off 5 bases at V and 3 bases at J, with 21 bases between the two ends. The CDR3 loop spans 17 amino acids. Per germline, CDR1 SGHTA and CDR2 FQGNSA. In nucleotides, the CDR3 is TGTGCCAGCAGCCCCCTTAGGGGGGTCGGGAGTACAGATACGCAGTATTTT. Amino acid sequence: CASSPLRGVGSTDTQYF.

This chain uses TRBV5-4 with TRBJ2-3; D perhaps matches TRBD1 (6 bases). V was shortened by 7 bases and J by 2 bases, with 17 bases between the two germline ends. The CDR3 totals 15 residues. Germline loops: CDR1 SGHNT, CDR2 YYREEE (reference sequence). CDR3 sequence: CASEHPGQLTDTQYF. For the CDR3, the DNA is TGTGCCAGCGAACACCCAGGACAGCTCACAGATACGCAGTATTTT.

The J gene is TRBJ2-7, the V gene TRBV29-1, with a possible D match to TRBD2 (5 bases). Trimming took off 5 bases at V and 0 bases at J, with 8 bases between the two ends. CDR3 length: 12 amino acids. The germline V gene encodes CDR1 SQVTM and CDR2 ANQGSEA. CDR3 sequence (DNA): TGCAGCGTTACCGGGAACTCCTACGAGCAGTACTTC. It specifies CSVTGNSYEQYF.